The present TCR beta chain was sequenced within a study of blood T cell repertoires in COVID-19. Whole-study context: Nucleic acid was either cDNA or gDNA, and it came from T cells, B-cell-depleted T cells, or PBMCs.

CDR3 length: 16 amino acids. The V end was cut by 0 bases, the J end by 0 bases, with 12 bases between. Germline assignment: CDR1 SGHNT and CDR2 YYREEE (reference sequence). Participants were aged roughly 18 to 90 years, lived in under 30 US areas, and enrolled virtually. The study assigned cohorts using participant-reported clinical history. The data were produced by immunoSEQ multiplex PCR, yet TCRdb's version contains in-frame clones alone and is incomplete. The profile covers around 140,000 clones, with about 88% appearing a single time and 2% to 3% taken by the ten largest. Sample: PBMCs or T cells enriched from blood (not recorded which). This sequence was found in a man aged 40-49 years with acute COVID-19. The chain carries TRBV5-4 and TRBJ1-1; TRBD1 might be the D (5 bases). In nucleotides, the CDR3 is TGTGCCAGCAGCTTGGGGGGGGGTCTTATGAACACTGAAGCTTTCTTT. This gives the protein CASSLGGGLMNTEAFF.